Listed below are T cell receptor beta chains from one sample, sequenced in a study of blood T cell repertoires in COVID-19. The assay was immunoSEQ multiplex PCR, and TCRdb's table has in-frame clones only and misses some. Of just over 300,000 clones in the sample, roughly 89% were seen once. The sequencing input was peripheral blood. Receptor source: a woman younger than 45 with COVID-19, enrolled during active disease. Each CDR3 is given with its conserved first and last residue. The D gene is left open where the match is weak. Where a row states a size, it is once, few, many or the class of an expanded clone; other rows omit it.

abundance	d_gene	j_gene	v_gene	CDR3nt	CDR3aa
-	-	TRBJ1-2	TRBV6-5	TGTGCCAGCAGTCCAGGACAGTCGGGCTATGGCTACACCTTC	CASSPGQSGYGYTF
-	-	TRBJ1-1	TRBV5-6	TGTGCCAGCAGCTTCCGGACTGTGATGAACACTGAAGCTTTCTTT	CASSFRTVMNTEAFF
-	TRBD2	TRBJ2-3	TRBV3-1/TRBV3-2	TGTGCCAGCAGCCCCAAACCAGACGGGACTATAGACACAGATACGCAGTATTTT	CASSPKPDGTIDTDTQYF
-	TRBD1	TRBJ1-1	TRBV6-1	TGTGCCAGCAGTGAATTGACAGGGGCGAACACTGAAGCTTTCTTT	CASSELTGANTEAFF
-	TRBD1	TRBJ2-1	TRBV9	TGTGCCAGCAGCGTAGTGGGACAGAGCTACAATGAGCAGTTCTTC	CASSVVGQSYNEQFF
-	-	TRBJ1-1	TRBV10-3	TGTGCCATCAGTGAGCAATGGAACACTGAAGCTTTCTTT	CAISEQWNTEAFF
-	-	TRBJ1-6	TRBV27	TGTGCCAGCAGTTTAATCCCGGGAACCTATAATTCACCCCTCCACTTT	CASSLIPGTYNSPLHF
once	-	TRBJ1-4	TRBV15	TGTGCCACCAGCAGAGGCAGGGGTATCACTAATGAAAAACTGTTTTTT	CATSRGRGITNEKLFF
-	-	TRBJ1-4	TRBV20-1	TGCAGTGCTAGTCAACAGGGAGACAATGAAAAACTGTTTTTT	CSASQQGDNEKLFF
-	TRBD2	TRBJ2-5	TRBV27	TGTGCCAGCAGTTCTCGGACTAGGGGCGGGGAGACCCAGTACTTC	CASSSRTRGGETQYF
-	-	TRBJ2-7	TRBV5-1	TGCGCCAGCAGCTCATTATATCCTGACAGCCAGGACTACGAGCAGTACTTC	CASSSLYPDSQDYEQYF
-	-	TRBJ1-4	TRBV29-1	TGCAGCGTTGCAGGGAATGAAAAACTGTTTTTT	CSVAGNEKLFF
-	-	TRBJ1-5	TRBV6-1	TGTGCCAGCAGTGACCCAGGGGTATTAAGGAATCAGCCCCAGCATTTT	CASSDPGVLRNQPQHF
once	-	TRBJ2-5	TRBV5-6	TGTGCCAGCAGCTTGGCCGACGGGACTCAAGAGACCCAGTACTTC	CASSLADGTQETQYF
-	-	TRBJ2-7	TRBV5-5	TGTGCCAGCAGCTCGACTCTAGCGCTACCCCCCTACGAGCAGTACTTC	CASSSTLALPPYEQYF
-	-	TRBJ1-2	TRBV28	TGTGCCAGCAAGGGGTACGGATACTATGGCTACACCTTC	CASKGYGYYGYTF
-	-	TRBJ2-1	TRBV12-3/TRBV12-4	TGTGCCAGCAGTCAACTGGGGCTTAATGAGCAGTTCTTC	CASSQLGLNEQFF
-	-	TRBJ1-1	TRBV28	TGTGCCAGCAGTTTAGTTGGGGGGGGTCCGGAAGCTTTCTTT	CASSLVGGGPEAFF
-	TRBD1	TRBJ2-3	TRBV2	TGTGCCAGCAGCACCGGGACAGGGGGATATGATACGCAGTATTTT	CASSTGTGGYDTQYF
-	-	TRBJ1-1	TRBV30	TGTGCCTGGGTTCACCAGTGGAACACTGAAGCTTTCTTT	CAWVHQWNTEAFF
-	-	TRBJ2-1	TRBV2	TGTGCCAGCAGTGATCCGGTCCACTACAATGAGCAGTTCTTC	CASSDPVHYNEQFF
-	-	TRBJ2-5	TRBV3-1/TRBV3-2	TGTGCCAGCAGCCAAGATCTAACGTGGGGAGGAGGGGAGACCCAGTACTTC	CASSQDLTWGGGETQYF
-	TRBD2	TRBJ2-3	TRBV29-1	TGCAGCGTGCGTAGCGGGGATCTCGCAGATACGCAGTATTTT	CSVRSGDLADTQYF
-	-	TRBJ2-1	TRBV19	TGTGCCAGTACCCCCCATAGCTCCTACAATGAGCAGTTCTTC	CASTPHSSYNEQFF
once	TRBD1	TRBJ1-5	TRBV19	TGTGCCAGTAGTCCCGAGAGACAGGGGGCCGGTCAGCCCCAGCATTTT	CASSPERQGAGQPQHF
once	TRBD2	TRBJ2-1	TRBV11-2	TGTGCCAGCAGCACGCAAAAGGCCTCTCTTAGCGGGGGGGAGAATGAGCAGTTCTTC	CASSTQKASLSGGENEQFF
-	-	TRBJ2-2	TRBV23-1	TGCGCCAGCAGTCCTATGAGCCAGGGGTTGAGGGGGGAGCTGTTTTTT	CASSPMSQGLRGELFF
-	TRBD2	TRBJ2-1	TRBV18	TGTGCCAGCTCACCACCGGGGACTAGCGGGGGGACCAATGAGCAGTTCTTC	CASSPPGTSGGTNEQFF
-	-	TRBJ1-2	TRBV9	TGTGCCAGCAGCAAGTCCTCCCAGGGACATAACTATGGCTACACCTTC	CASSKSSQGHNYGYTF
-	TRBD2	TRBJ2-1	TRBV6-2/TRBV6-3	TGTGCCAGCAGTTACGGGACTAGCGTTGTGATCAATGAGCAGTTCTTC	CASSYGTSVVINEQFF
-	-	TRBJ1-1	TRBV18	TGTGCCAGCTCAAATCGGGGGGATACAGCTTTCTTT	CASSNRGDTAFF
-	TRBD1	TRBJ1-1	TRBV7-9	TGTGCCAGCAGCCTAACAGGGGGCACAGGAACTGAAGCTTTCTTT	CASSLTGGTGTEAFF
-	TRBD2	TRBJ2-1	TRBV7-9	TGTGCCAGCAGCTTAGAATCGGTAGCGGGGGCCCCGAATGAGCAGTTCTTC	CASSLESVAGAPNEQFF
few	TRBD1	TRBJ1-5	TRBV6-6	TGTGCCAGCACCCCGGGACAGGGTTATCTCAATCAGCCCCAGCATTTT	CASTPGQGYLNQPQHF
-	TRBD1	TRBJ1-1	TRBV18	TGTGCCAGCTCATACAGGGGCGTCCAATCTGAAGCTTTCTTT	CASSYRGVQSEAFF
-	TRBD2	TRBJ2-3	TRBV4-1	TGCGCCAGCAGCCAAGATCCCCTAGCGGGGGGGCAGAATACGCAGTATTTT	CASSQDPLAGGQNTQYF
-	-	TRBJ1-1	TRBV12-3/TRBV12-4	TGTGCCAGCAGTCGGGGGTCTAACACTGAAGCTTTCTTT	CASSRGSNTEAFF
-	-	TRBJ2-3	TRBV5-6	TGTGCCAGCAGCCTGGGAGGCGGATTAAACACAGATACGCAGTATTTT	CASSLGGGLNTDTQYF
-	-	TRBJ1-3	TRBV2	TGTGCCAGCAGTGCGCAGGCATCTGGAAACACCATATATTTT	CASSAQASGNTIYF
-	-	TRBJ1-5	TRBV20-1	TGCAGTGCTAGTCAGGGTTCGAGCAATCAGCCCCAGCATTTT	CSASQGSSNQPQHF
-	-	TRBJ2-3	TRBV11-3	TGTGCCAGCAGCTTAGGGGTGGGGGGGCCAGATACGCAGTATTTT	CASSLGVGGPDTQYF
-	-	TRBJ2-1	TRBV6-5	TGTGCCAGCAGTTACTCCCCCGCCGGGTCCTACAATGAGCAGTTCTTC	CASSYSPAGSYNEQFF
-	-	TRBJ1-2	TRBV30	TGTGCCTGGATGGGGCGGGTCAGGGGCCGCTATGGCTACACCTTC	CAWMGRVRGRYGYTF
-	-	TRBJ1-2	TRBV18	TGTGCCAGCTCACCGACAGACCCCAGCTATGGCTACACCTTC	CASSPTDPSYGYTF